The 9 T cell receptor beta chains below come from one sample, sequenced in a study of cytotoxic CD8 clonotypes in ibrutinib-treated CLL. TCRdb keeps only in-frame clones here, not all; method: immunoSEQ multiplex PCR. Of 97,000 or so clones listed, around 80% are singletons. The starting material was PBMCs, obtained after 12 months of ibrutinib treatment. Every receptor here comes from a human donor with chronic lymphocytic leukemia.

Here the CDR3 reads CASSQVGQGWNEQFF. The DNA of the CDR3 is TGCGCCAGCAGCCAAGTGGGACAGGGGTGGAATGAGCAGTTCTTC. The rearrangement joins TRBV4-3 to TRBJ2-1, with TRBD1 identical over 10 bases. The CDR3 totals 15 residues. Germline assignment: CDR1 LGHNA and CDR2 YSLEER. Trimming took 1 base from V and 7 from J; bases not matched to a gene: 4.

This clone was found a few times. V and J are TRBV7-9 and TRBJ1-6; 7 bases line up with TRBD1. After removal of 4 bases from V and 9 bases from J, the junction contained 6 bases not matched to a gene. This CDR3 spans 14 amino acids. Per the germline V gene, CDR1 is SEHNR and CDR2 is FQNEAQ (reference sequence). CDR3: CASSSTGWGSPLHF. CDR3 nucleotides: TGTGCCAGCAGCTCGACAGGGTGGGGTTCACCCCTCCACTTT.

This clone appeared a few times. The V and J genes are TRBV12-5 and TRBJ2-7; 9 nucleotides match TRBD1. This CDR3 spans 16 amino acids. CDR1 LGHNT and CDR2 FRNRAP come from the germline V gene. The trim removed 2 bases at V and 1 base at J, leaving 6 bases unmatched. CDR3 amino acids: CASGLITGTGSYEQYF. CDR3 DNA sequence: TGTGCTAGTGGTTTGATCACCGGGACAGGGTCCTACGAGCAGTACTTC.

J is TRBJ2-3 and V is TRBV2; the D is unclear. This CDR3 comprises 16 residues. Trimming removed 4 bases at V and 0 bases at J, with 14 bases between. The V gene's germline CDR1 is SNHLY and CDR2 FYNNEI. The CDR3 loop reads CASSGISRASTDTQYF. In nucleotides, the CDR3 is TGTGCCAGCAGTGGCATTTCAAGGGCTAGCACAGATACGCAGTATTTT.

The gene calls are TRBV2 and TRBJ1-6, with 7 bases lining up with TRBD1. This CDR3 has 17 amino acids. J was trimmed by 7 bases and V by 7 bases; bases with no gene match: 16. Germline assignment: CDR1 SNHLY and CDR2 FYNNEI. The CDR3, as DNA: TGTGCCAGCACCTTCTTCGTGTCCGGGACAGACAATTCACCCCTCCACTTT. This encodes CASTFFVSGTDNSPLHF.

The chain combines TRBV9 with TRBJ2-3, with TRBD1 matching 9 bases. J lost 1 base, V lost 3 bases, and 6 bases had no gene match. Germline V gene sequence: CDR1 SGDLS, CDR2 YYNGEE. The length of the CDR3 is 16 residues. Here the CDR3 reads CASSATGGGGTDTQYF. CDR3 sequence (DNA): TGTGCCAGCAGCGCTACAGGGGGCGGGGGCACAGATACGCAGTATTTT.

This clone was counted only a few times. This sequence joins TRBV2 and TRBJ1-5, with a tentative D call TRBD1 (5 bases). CDR1 is SNHLY, CDR2 FYNNEI, per germline. The CDR3 spans 12 residues. Trimming cost V 6 bases and J 2 bases, with 5 bases left between them. The CDR3 here is CASRQGNQPQHF. The CDR3 DNA reads as TGTGCCAGCAGACAGGGCAATCAGCCCCAGCATTTT.

V and J are TRBV19 and TRBJ1-2, with 7 bases that match TRBD1. CDR3 length equals 14 residues. Germline V gene sequence: CDR1 LNHDA, CDR2 SQIVND (reference sequence). Trimming took 2 bases from V and 0 from J; bases not matched to a gene: 0. In DNA form, the CDR3 reads TGTGCCAGTAGTATACAGGGGGCTAACTATGGCTACACCTTC. Its translation is CASSIQGANYGYTF. Variable domain in full (rest from reference TRBV19 and TRBJ1-2): DGGITQSPKYLFRKEGQNVTLSCEQNLNHDAMYWYRQDPGQGLRLIYYSQIVNDFQKGDIAEGYSVSREKKESFPLTVTSAQKNPTAFYLCASSIQGANYGYTFGSGTRLTVV.

This rearrangement joins TRBV27 to TRBJ2-7; TRBD2 might be the D (5 bases). CDR1 is MNHEY and CDR2 is SMNVEV in the germline V gene (reference sequence). There are 15 residues in the CDR3. Trimming shortened V by 1 base and J by 0 bases, and 10 bases separated the two germline ends. CDR3 DNA: TGTGCCAGCAGTTTATTGGGGAGTAGCTCCTACGAGCAGTACTTC. Amino acids: CASSLLGSSSYEQYF.